Described below is a single T cell receptor beta chain sequence and its context. This specimen comes from a study of blood T cell repertoires in COVID-19. Study summary: The origin of the acute and convalescent COVID-19 samples was the United States, Italy and Spain. The cDNA or gDNA used as material had been derived from T cells, B-cell-depleted T cells, or PBMCs.

As processed by the authors: Amplifying reference gene primers gave estimates of nucleated cell counts. Assay used: immunoSEQ multiplex PCR; TCRdb lists only in-frame clones, some missing. The DNA gave D and trimming, while V, J and clone size come from that table. The sample has approximately 40,000 clones, around 90% seen once. This CDR3 comprises 16 residues. In germline, CDR1 is SGHNT, CDR2 YYREEE (reference sequence). Trimming pared 1 base from V and 2 bases from J, leaving 15 bases between. Sequences were obtained from peripheral blood. This TCR came from an elderly woman in a cohort sampled during active or convalescent COVID-19. The rearrangement links TRBV5-4 to TRBJ1-2, with D uncertain. The CDR3 here is CASSLFGRLENYGYTF. The CDR3 DNA is TGTGCCAGCAGCTTGTTTGGCCGCCTGGAGAACTATGGCTACACCTTC.